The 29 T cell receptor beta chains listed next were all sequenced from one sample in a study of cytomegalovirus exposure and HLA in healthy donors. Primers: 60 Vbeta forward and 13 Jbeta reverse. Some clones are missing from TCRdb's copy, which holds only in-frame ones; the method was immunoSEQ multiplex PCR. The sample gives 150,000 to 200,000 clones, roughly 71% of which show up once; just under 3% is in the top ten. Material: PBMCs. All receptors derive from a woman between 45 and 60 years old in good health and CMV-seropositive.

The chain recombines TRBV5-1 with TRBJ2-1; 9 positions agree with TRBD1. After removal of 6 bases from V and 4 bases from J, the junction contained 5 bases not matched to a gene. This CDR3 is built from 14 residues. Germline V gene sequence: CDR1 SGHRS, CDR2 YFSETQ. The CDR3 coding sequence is TGCGCCAGCAATATGGGACAGGGATACAATGAGCAGTTCTTC. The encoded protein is CASNMGQGYNEQFF.

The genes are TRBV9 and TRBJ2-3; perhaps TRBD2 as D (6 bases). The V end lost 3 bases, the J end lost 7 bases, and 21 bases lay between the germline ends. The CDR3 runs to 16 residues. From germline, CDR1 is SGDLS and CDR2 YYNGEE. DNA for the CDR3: TGTGCCAGCAGCGGGCGGGACTCCCCAAACCCCTATACGCAGTATTTT. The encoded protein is CASSGRDSPNPYTQYF.

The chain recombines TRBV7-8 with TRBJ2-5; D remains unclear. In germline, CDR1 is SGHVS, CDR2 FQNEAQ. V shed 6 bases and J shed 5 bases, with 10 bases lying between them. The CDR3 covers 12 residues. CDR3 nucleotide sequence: TGTGCCAGCAGTTTCCCTAGGGAGACCCAGTACTTC. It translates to CASSFPRETQYF.

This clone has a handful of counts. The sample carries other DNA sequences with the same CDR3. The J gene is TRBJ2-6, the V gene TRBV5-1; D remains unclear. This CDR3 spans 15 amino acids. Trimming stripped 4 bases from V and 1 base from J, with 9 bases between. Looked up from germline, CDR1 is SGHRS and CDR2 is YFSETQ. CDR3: CASSLSGSGANVLTF. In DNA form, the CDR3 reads TGCGCCAGCAGCCTTTCCGGTTCTGGGGCCAACGTCCTGACTTTC.

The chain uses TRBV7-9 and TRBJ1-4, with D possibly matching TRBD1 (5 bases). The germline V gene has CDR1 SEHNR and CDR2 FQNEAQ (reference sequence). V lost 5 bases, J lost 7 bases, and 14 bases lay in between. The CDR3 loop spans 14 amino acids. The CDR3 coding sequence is TGTGCCAGCAGCCTAGGGTTGGGGCGTGAAAAACTGTTTTTT. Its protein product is CASSLGLGREKLFF.

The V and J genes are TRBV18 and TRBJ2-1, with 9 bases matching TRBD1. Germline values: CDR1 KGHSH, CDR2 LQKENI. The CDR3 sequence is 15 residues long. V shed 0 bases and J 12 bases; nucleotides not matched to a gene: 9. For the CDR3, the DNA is TGTGCCAGCTCACCACCCCTGGGACAGGGTCCCGGGCAGTTCTTC. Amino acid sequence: CASSPPLGQGPGQFF.

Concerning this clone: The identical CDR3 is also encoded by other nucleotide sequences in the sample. CDR3 loop: CASSGGTSSYNEQFF. The CDR3 DNA reads TGTGCCAGCAGTGGTGGGACTAGCTCCTACAATGAGCAGTTCTTC. This sequence joins TRBV2 and TRBJ2-1; 8 nucleotides line up with TRBD2. Germline V CDR1 and CDR2: SNHLY, FYNNEI. The J segment lost 0 bases and the V segment lost 4 bases, leaving 2 bases of the junction unmatched. The CDR3 has 15 residues.

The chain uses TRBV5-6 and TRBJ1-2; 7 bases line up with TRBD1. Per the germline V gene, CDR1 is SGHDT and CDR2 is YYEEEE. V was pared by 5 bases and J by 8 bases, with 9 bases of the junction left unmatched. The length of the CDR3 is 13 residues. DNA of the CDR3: TGTGCCAGCAGGGCCGGGACAGCGGAGGGCTACACCTTC. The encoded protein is CASRAGTAEGYTF.

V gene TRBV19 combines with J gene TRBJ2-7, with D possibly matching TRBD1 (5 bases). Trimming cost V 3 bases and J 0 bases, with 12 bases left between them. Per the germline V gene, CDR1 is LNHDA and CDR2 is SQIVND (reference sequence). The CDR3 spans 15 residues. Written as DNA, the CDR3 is TGTGCCAGTAGTATGTCCCAGGGCAGCTCCTACGAGCAGTACTTC. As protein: CASSMSQGSSYEQYF.

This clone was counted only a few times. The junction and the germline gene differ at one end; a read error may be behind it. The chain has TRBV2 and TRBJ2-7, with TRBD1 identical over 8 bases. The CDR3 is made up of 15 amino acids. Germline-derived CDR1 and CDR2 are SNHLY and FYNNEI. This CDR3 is CASSEETGVFYEQYF. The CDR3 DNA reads TGTGCCAGCAGCGAAGAGACAGGGGTTTTTTACGAGCAGTACTTC.

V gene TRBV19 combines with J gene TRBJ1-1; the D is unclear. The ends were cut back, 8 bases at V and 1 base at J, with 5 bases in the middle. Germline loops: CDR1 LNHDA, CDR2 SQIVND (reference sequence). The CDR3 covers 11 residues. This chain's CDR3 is CASWANTEAFF. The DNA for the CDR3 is TGTGCCAGTTGGGCGAACACTGAAGCTTTCTTT. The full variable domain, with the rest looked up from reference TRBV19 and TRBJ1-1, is DGGITQSPKYLFRKEGQNVTLSCEQNLNHDAMYWYRQDPGQGLRLIYYSQIVNDFQKGDIAEGYSVSREKKESFPLTVTSAQKNPTAFYLCASWANTEAFFGQGTRLTVV.

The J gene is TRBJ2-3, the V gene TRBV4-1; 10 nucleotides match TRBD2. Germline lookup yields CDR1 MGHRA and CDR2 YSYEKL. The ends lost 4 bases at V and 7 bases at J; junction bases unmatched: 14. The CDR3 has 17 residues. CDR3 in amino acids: CASSPTGKRGGRYTQYF. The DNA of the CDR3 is TGCGCCAGCAGCCCAACCGGGAAGCGGGGGGGCCGATATACGCAGTATTTT.

The CDR3 loop reads CASGTGGYYGYTF. The CDR3, as DNA: TGTGCCAGCGGGACAGGGGGCTACTATGGCTACACCTTC. The chain couples TRBV11-2 to TRBJ1-2, with TRBD1 matching 12 bases. The V and J ends lost 8 bases and 3 bases, in that order; junction bases with no gene match: 1. The CDR3 length is 13 residues. Germline V gives CDR1 SGHAT, CDR2 FQNNGV.

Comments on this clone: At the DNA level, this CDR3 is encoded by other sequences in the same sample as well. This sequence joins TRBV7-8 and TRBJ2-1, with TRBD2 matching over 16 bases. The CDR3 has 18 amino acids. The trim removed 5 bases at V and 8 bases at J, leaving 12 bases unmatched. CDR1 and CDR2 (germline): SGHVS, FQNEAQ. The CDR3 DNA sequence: TGTGCCAGCAGCCCGGGACTAGCGGGGGGGAACCCCTGGGATGAGCAGTTCTTC. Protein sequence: CASSPGLAGGNPWDEQFF.

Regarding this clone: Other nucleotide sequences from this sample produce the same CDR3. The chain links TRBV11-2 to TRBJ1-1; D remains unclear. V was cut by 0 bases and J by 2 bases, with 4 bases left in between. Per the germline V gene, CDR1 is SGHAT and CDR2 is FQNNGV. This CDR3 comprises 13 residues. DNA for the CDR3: TGTGCCAGCAGCTTAGATCTAAACACTGAAGCTTTCTTT. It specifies CASSLDLNTEAFF.

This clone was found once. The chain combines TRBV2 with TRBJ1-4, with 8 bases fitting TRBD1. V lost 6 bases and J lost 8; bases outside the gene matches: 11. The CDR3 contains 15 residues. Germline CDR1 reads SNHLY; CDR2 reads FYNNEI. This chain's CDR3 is CASSRTRGPREKLFF. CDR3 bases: TGTGCCAGCAGCCGAACCAGGGGGCCCAGAGAAAAACTGTTTTTT.

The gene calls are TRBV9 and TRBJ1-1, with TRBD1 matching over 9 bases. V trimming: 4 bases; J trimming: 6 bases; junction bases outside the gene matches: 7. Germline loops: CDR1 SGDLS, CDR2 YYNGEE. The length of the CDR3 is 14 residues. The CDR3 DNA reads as TGTGCCAGCAGCTGGGGACAGGGTACGTCTGAAGCTTTCTTT. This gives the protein CASSWGQGTSEAFF.

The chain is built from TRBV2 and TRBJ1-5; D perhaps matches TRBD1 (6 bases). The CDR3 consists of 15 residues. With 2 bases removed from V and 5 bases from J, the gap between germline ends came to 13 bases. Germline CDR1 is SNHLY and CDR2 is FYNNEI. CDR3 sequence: CASSEQRGGDQPQHF. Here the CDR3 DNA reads TGTGCCAGCAGTGAACAAAGGGGGGGGGATCAGCCCCAGCATTTT.

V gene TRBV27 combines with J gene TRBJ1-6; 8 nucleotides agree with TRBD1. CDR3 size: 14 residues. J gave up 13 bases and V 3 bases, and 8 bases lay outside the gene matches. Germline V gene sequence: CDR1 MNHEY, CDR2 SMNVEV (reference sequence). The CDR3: CASSLSTGGTPLHF. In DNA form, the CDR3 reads TGTGCCAGCAGTTTGAGCACAGGGGGAACTCCCCTCCACTTT.

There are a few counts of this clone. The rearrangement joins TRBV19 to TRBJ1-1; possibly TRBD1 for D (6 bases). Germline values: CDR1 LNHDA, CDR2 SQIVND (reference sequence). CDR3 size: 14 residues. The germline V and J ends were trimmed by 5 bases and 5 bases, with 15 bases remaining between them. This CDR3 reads CASSVKGGRTEAFF. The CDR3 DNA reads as TGTGCCAGTAGTGTGAAGGGGGGGAGGACTGAAGCTTTCTTT.

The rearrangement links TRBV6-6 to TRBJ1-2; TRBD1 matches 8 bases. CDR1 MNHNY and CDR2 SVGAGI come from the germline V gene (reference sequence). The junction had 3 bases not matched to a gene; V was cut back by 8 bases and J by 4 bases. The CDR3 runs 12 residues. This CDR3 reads CASATGAYGYTF. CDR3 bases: TGTGCCAGCGCGACAGGGGCCTATGGCTACACCTTC.

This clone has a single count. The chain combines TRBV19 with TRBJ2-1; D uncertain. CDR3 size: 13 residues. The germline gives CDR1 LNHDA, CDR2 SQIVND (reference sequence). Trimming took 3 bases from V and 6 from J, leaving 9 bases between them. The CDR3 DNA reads TGTGCCAGTAGTATTGGGCCGGCCAATGAGCAGTTCTTC. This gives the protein CASSIGPANEQFF.

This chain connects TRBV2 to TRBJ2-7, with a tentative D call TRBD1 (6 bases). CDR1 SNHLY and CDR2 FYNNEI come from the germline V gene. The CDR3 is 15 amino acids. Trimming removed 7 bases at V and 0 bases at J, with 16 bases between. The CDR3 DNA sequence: TGTGCCAGCACTCAGGGGACCATGAGCTCCTACGAGCAGTACTTC. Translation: CASTQGTMSSYEQYF.

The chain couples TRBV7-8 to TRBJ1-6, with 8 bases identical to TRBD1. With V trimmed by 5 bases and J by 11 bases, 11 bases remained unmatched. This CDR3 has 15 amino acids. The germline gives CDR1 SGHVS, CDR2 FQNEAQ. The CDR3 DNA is TGTGCCAGCAGCCGTATTGGCAGGGGGCTGACACCCCTCCACTTT. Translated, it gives CASSRIGRGLTPLHF.

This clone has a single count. CDR3 in amino acids: CASSRSRYNSPLHF. The CDR3 bases are TGTGCCAGCAGTCGCAGTCGATATAATTCACCCCTCCACTTT. The V gene is TRBV6-5, the J gene TRBJ1-6; unclear D gene. This CDR3 is built from 14 residues. Trimming pared 5 bases from V and 4 bases from J, leaving 9 bases between. Germline CDR1 is MNHEY and CDR2 is SVGAGI.

In nucleotides, the CDR3 is TGCAGCGCTAAAAGTGGGGGGGACACTGAAGCTTTCTTT. Translation: CSAKSGGDTEAFF. This chain joins TRBV29-1 and TRBJ1-1; TRBD1 is a possible D gene (5 bases). V was pared by 7 bases and J by 3 bases, with 15 bases between. This CDR3 comprises 13 residues. Germline V gene lookup returns CDR1 SQVTM and CDR2 ANQGSEA.

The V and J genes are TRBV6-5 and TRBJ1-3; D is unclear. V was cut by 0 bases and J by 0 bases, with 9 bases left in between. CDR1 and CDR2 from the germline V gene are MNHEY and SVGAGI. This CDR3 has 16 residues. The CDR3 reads CASSYSGKSSGNTIYF. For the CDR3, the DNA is TGTGCCAGCAGTTACTCTGGCAAAAGCTCTGGAAACACCATATATTTT.

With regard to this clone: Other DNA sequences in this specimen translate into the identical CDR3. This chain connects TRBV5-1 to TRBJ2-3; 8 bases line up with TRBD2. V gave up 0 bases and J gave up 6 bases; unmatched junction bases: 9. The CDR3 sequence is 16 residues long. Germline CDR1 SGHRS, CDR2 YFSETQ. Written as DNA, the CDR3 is TGCGCCAGCAGCTTGGCGGCTAGCGGGTTCACGGATACGCAGTATTTT. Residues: CASSLAASGFTDTQYF.

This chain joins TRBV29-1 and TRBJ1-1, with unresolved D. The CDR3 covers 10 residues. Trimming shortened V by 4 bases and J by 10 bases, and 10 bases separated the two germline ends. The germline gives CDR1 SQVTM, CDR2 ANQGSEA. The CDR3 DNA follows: TGCAGCGTTGTGGGAGGCGGAGCTTTCTTT. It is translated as CSVVGGGAFF. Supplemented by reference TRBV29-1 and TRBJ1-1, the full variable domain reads SAVISQKPSRDICQRGTSLTIQCQVDSQVTMMFWYRQQPGQSLTLIATANQGSEATYESGFVIDKFPISRPNLTFSTLTVSNMSPEDSSIYLCSVVGGGAFFGQGTRLTVV.